A single sample is the source of the 31 T cell receptor beta chains below, sequenced in a study of cytomegalovirus exposure and HLA in healthy donors. 13 Jbeta primers and 60 Vbeta primers were used for the PCR. Assay used: immunoSEQ multiplex PCR; TCRdb lists only in-frame clones, some missing. The sample carries 150,000 to 200,000 clones, around 78% recorded once. The sequenced sample was PBMCs. All receptors come from a man aged 25-40 years in good health and CMV-seronegative.

For the CDR3, the DNA is TGCGCCAGCAGCGAGCAGGGGAACTATGGCTACACCTTC. Translated, it gives CASSEQGNYGYTF. The chain has TRBV5-1 and TRBJ1-2; tentative D call: TRBD1 (6 bases). The CDR3 is made up of 13 amino acids. Per germline, CDR1 SGHRS and CDR2 YFSETQ. Between the trimmed V and J ends, which lost 4 bases and 2 bases, there was a span of 9 bases.

This chain uses TRBV13 with TRBJ1-3; 8 positions match TRBD1. Germline CDR1 reads PRHDT; CDR2 reads FYEKMQ (reference sequence). The CDR3 is made up of 15 amino acids. The ends lost 3 bases at V and 0 bases at J; junction bases unmatched: 1. CDR3 in DNA: TGTGCCAGCAGCTTCGGACAGGGCTCTGGAAACACCATATATTTT. It yields the protein CASSFGQGSGNTIYF.

This chain links TRBV14 with TRBJ2-2; TRBD1 aligns across 8 bases. Losses at the gene ends were 4 bases for V and 5 bases for J; bases not matched to a gene: 3. This CDR3 comprises 14 residues. Germline CDR1 SGHDN, CDR2 FVKESK. This chain's CDR3 is CASSPRTGTGELFF. The DNA of the CDR3 is TGTGCCAGCAGCCCCCGGACAGGGACCGGGGAGCTGTTTTTT.

The J gene is TRBJ2-7, the V gene TRBV7-9; TRBD1 agrees at 8 bases. Losses at the gene ends were 5 bases for V and 0 bases for J; bases not matched to a gene: 12. The length of the CDR3 is 17 residues. Germline V CDR1 and CDR2: SEHNR, FQNEAQ (reference sequence). As DNA, the CDR3 is TGTGCCAGCAGCCCAACATCCCGGGACAGGAGCTCCTACGAGCAGTACTTC. Amino acids: CASSPTSRDRSSYEQYF.

The chain couples TRBV19 to TRBJ2-7; 8 bases agree with TRBD1. V shed 3 bases, J shed 6 bases, and the junction held 10 bases outside the gene matches. Germline lookup yields CDR1 LNHDA and CDR2 SQIVND (reference sequence). The CDR3 length is 15 residues. This CDR3 reads CASSIIQGALSEQYF. The CDR3 nucleotides are TGTGCCAGTAGTATTATTCAGGGGGCATTAAGCGAGCAGTACTTC.

The chain has TRBV5-4 and TRBJ1-1; D possibly corresponds to TRBD1 (6 bases). The germline CDR1 and CDR2 sequences are SGHNT and YYREEE (reference sequence). V shed 1 base and J shed 6 bases, with 13 bases lying between them. The CDR3 has 14 amino acids. The CDR3 region has the DNA TGTGCCAGCAGCTTGAAGCACAGGGAACCTGAAGCTTTCTTT. This translates into CASSLKHREPEAFF.

The V and J genes are TRBV27 and TRBJ1-2; D gene ambiguous. V was shortened by 5 bases and J by 5 bases, with 21 bases between the two germline ends. In germline, CDR1 is MNHEY, CDR2 SMNVEV (reference sequence). This CDR3 contains 16 residues. CDR3 nucleotides: TGTGCCAGCAGTATCCAGGCTATCGCCGATCGTTATGGCTACACCTTC. Amino acids: CASSIQAIADRYGYTF.

J is TRBJ2-7 and V is TRBV6-6, with 8 bases lining up with TRBD2. Germline V gives CDR1 MNHNY, CDR2 SVGAGI (reference sequence). The CDR3 is 15 residues long. With 4 bases clipped from V and 6 bases from J, the junction kept 11 bases outside the gene matches. In DNA, the CDR3 is TGTGCCAGCAGTTGGGGGGGACTAGACCAGAGCGAGCAGTACTTC. Residues: CASSWGGLDQSEQYF.

This clone was recorded a few times. The chain is built from TRBV15 and TRBJ2-3; 7 bases are shared with TRBD2. This CDR3 contains 16 residues. CDR1 and CDR2 from the germline V gene are LNHNV and YYDKDF (reference sequence). V trimming: 1 base; J trimming: 2 bases; junction bases outside the gene matches: 6. The CDR3 bases are TGTGCCACCAGCAGAGGGCTAGCGGTGCTCACAGATACGCAGTATTTT. Encoded protein: CATSRGLAVLTDTQYF.

V and J are TRBV27 and TRBJ1-6; 7 bases fit TRBD1. Germline CDR1 and CDR2: MNHEY and SMNVEV (reference sequence). This CDR3 has 19 residues. V lost 2 bases, J lost 0 bases, and 10 bases stayed unmatched. The CDR3 DNA reads TGTGCCAGCAGTTTAAGGGGGCAGGGTACGAGCTCCTATAATTCACCCCTCCACTTT. Translation: CASSLRGQGTSSYNSPLHF.

The chain is built from TRBV27 and TRBJ1-5, with 8 positions matching TRBD1. The CDR3 sequence is 19 residues long. V lost 2 bases, J lost 6 bases, and 18 bases stayed unmatched. Germline CDR1 MNHEY, CDR2 SMNVEV (reference sequence). The CDR3 sequence: CASSLSCGRGLSFCQPQHF. The CDR3 region has the DNA TGTGCCAGCAGTTTAAGTTGCGGCAGGGGGCTTTCTTTTTGTCAGCCCCAGCATTTT.

A note on this clone: Germline and junction disagree at one end, which may indicate a read error. The chain employs TRBV10-3 and TRBJ1-5, with a possible D match to TRBD1 (6 bases). The CDR3 has 15 residues. In germline, CDR1 is ENHRY, CDR2 SYGVKD. The chain's CDR3 is CAVSEGGTTSQPQHF. DNA for the CDR3: TGTGCCGTCAGTGAAGGGGGAACCACGAGTCAGCCCCAGCATTTT.

The chain employs TRBV30 and TRBJ2-2, with 9 nucleotides matching TRBD1. This CDR3 has 19 residues. The V gene end was trimmed by 0 bases and the J gene end by 4 bases; junction bases not matched to a gene: 15. In germline, CDR1 is GTSNPN, CDR2 SVGIG (reference sequence). The CDR3, as DNA: TGTGCCTGGAGTGTAGATAGGCCCCCGACAGGGGGGATCACCGGGGAGCTGTTTTTT. It encodes CAWSVDRPPTGGITGELFF.

The rearrangement links TRBV19 to TRBJ1-5; D gene uncertain. V lost 6 bases to trimming and J lost 6 bases, with 21 bases between them. CDR1 and CDR2 (germline): LNHDA, SQIVND (reference sequence). CDR3 length equals 16 residues. CDR3 protein: CASSATPADRGQPQHF. The CDR3 DNA follows: TGTGCCAGTAGCGCTACCCCTGCCGACCGGGGTCAGCCCCAGCATTTT.

This rearrangement joins TRBV9 to TRBJ2-1; TRBD2 aligns across 9 bases. V was clipped by 4 bases and J by 6 bases; unmatched bases: 17. CDR1 is SGDLS, CDR2 YYNGEE, per germline. The CDR3 covers 18 residues. CDR3 loop: CASSPPGDRREGRNEQFF. CDR3 nucleotide sequence: TGTGCCAGCAGCCCCCCAGGGGACCGGCGGGAGGGCCGCAATGAGCAGTTCTTC.

CDR3 in amino acids: CASSQVGQGYEQYF. The CDR3 coding sequence is TGCGCCAGCAGCCAAGTGGGACAGGGTTACGAGCAGTACTTC. The chain links TRBV4-1 to TRBJ2-7; TRBD1 matches at 9 bases. Germline CDR1 and CDR2: MGHRA and YSYEKL. Unmatched junction bases numbered 2, after V lost 1 base and J lost 4 bases. This CDR3 has 14 amino acids.

This clone was detected only a few times. The CDR3 region is CAWTRWGDEKLFF. CDR3 nucleotide sequence: TGTGCCTGGACGCGTTGGGGAGATGAAAAACTGTTTTTT. The chain links TRBV30 to TRBJ1-4; D is ambiguous. V was shortened by 4 bases and J by 6 bases, with 12 bases between the two germline ends. Per the germline V gene, CDR1 is GTSNPN and CDR2 is SVGIG (reference sequence). The CDR3 totals 13 residues.

The chain uses TRBV18 and TRBJ2-6; D call uncertain. Germline V gene lookup returns CDR1 KGHSH and CDR2 LQKENI. Deletions cut 3 bases from V and 2 bases from J, with 11 bases between. The CDR3 is 16 amino acids. CDR3: CASSPLTEPGANVLTF. The DNA of the CDR3 is TGTGCCAGCTCACCGCTTACAGAGCCTGGGGCCAACGTCCTGACTTTC.

The chain combines TRBV7-2 with TRBJ2-7; no clear D gene. Germline values: CDR1 SGHTA, CDR2 FQGNSA. The V gene lost 2 bases and the J gene lost 12 bases, with 20 bases spanning the gap. This CDR3 contains 14 residues. CDR3 loop: CASSLMLDTRVSYF. The CDR3 nucleotides are TGTGCCAGCAGCTTAATGCTTGATACGAGAGTATCGTACTTC.

This chain joins TRBV6-5 and TRBJ2-2; TRBD2 is a possible D gene (6 bases). The germline CDR1 and CDR2 sequences are MNHEY and SVGAGI. This CDR3 contains 16 residues. Between the trimmed V and J ends, which lost 0 bases and 4 bases, there was a span of 12 bases. Written as DNA, the CDR3 is TGTGCCAGCAGTTACTCGTCGGGAGTCGGCACCGGGGAGCTGTTTTTT. The encoded protein is CASSYSSGVGTGELFF.

This clone was recorded once. The chain is built from TRBV30 and TRBJ2-7; the match to TRBD2 covers 14 bases. Germline CDR1 is GTSNPN and CDR2 is SVGIG (reference sequence). J gave up 2 bases and V 7 bases, and 4 bases lay outside the gene matches. The CDR3 extends over 14 amino acids. CDR3 amino acids: CASTGLAGAYEQYF. The CDR3 nucleotides read TGTGCCTCGACGGGACTAGCGGGGGCCTACGAGCAGTACTTC.

This clone was seen only a few times. The DNA of the CDR3 is TGTGCCAGCAGTTACTCGGTCGCGTACTACGAGCAGTACTTC. It encodes CASSYSVAYYEQYF. This chain links TRBV6-5 with TRBJ2-7, with D hard to call. Trimming pared 0 bases from V and 3 bases from J, leaving 9 bases between. Germline lookup yields CDR1 MNHEY and CDR2 SVGAGI. This CDR3 spans 14 amino acids.

The gene calls are TRBV7-3 and TRBJ1-1; 9 bases agree with TRBD1. V shed 2 bases, J shed 7 bases, and the junction held 8 bases outside the gene matches. The CDR3 has 15 residues. CDR1 SGHTA and CDR2 FQGTGA come from the germline V gene. CDR3 bases: TGTGCCAGCAGCTTACGGGGACAGGGAATAGGTGAAGCTTTCTTT. Protein: CASSLRGQGIGEAFF.

The rearrangement uses TRBV28 and TRBJ2-3; 7 bases are a match to TRBD1. The V gene's germline CDR1 is MDHEN and CDR2 SYDVKM. Losses at the gene ends were 7 bases for V and 5 bases for J; bases not matched to a gene: 15. The CDR3 is 16 amino acids. CDR3 residues: CASNTGAGGVGDTQYF. The CDR3, as DNA: TGTGCCAGCAACACAGGAGCAGGGGGTGTTGGAGATACGCAGTATTTT.

The chain carries TRBV27 and TRBJ1-1; D is possibly TRBD1 (5 bases). The CDR3 is 13 amino acids. V lost 4 bases, J lost 5 bases, and 11 bases lay in between. In germline, CDR1 is MNHEY, CDR2 SMNVEV (reference sequence). CDR3 DNA sequence: TGTGCCAGCAGTTCCATGGGGGGAACTGAAGCTTTCTTT. This translates into CASSSMGGTEAFF.

The V call is TRBV28, the J call TRBJ2-2, with 7 bases lining up with TRBD1. The CDR3 spans 17 residues. V gave up 5 bases and J gave up 1 base; unmatched junction bases: 10. Germline loops: CDR1 MDHEN, CDR2 SYDVKM. For the CDR3, the DNA is TGTGCCAGCAGTCCCGATCCGGGACAGAGGAACACCGGGGAGCTGTTTTTT. This translates into CASSPDPGQRNTGELFF.

This clone was counted only a few times. The chain combines TRBV7-9 with TRBJ2-5; D gene unclear. The germline gives CDR1 SEHNR, CDR2 FQNEAQ (reference sequence). This CDR3 is 13 amino acids long. V dropped 2 bases and J dropped 1 base, with 5 bases sitting between them. In DNA, the CDR3 is TGTGCCAGCAGCTTAAATATCCAAGAGACCCAGTACTTC. Amino acids: CASSLNIQETQYF.

The chain recombines TRBV29-1 with TRBJ2-5; 8 bases agree with TRBD1. The DNA end is a closer match to TRBJ2-7, so the J assignment may be wrong. The CDR3 is made up of 16 amino acids. CDR1 is SQVTM, CDR2 ANQGSEA, per germline. The CDR3 here is CSVEDRIRGRTYEQYF. The CDR3 coding sequence is TGCAGCGTTGAAGATCGTATCAGGGGGCGCACCTACGAGCAGTACTTC.

The CDR3 reads CASSPLAASTDTQYF. CDR3 DNA sequence: TGTGCCAGCAGTCCGCTAGCGGCTAGCACAGATACGCAGTATTTT. This chain uses TRBV27 with TRBJ2-3; 7 bases align to TRBD2. V was pared by 5 bases and J by 0 bases, with 5 bases of the junction left unmatched. CDR1 and CDR2 (germline): MNHEY, SMNVEV (reference sequence). The CDR3 extends over 15 amino acids.

The genes are TRBV27 and TRBJ1-5; tentative D call: TRBD1 (6 bases). Looked up from germline, CDR1 is MNHEY and CDR2 is SMNVEV (reference sequence). Trimming shortened V by 6 bases and J by 6 bases, and 15 bases separated the two germline ends. CDR3 length: 14 residues. The CDR3 DNA reads as TGTGCCAGCAGCGACCCCTCAGGGGCTCAGCCCCAGCATTTT. This gives the protein CASSDPSGAQPQHF.

This clone was counted only a few times. The chain employs TRBV11-2 and TRBJ2-3, with TRBD2 identical over 12 bases. Germline V gene data show CDR1 as SGHAT and CDR2 as FQNNGV. Trimming at V came to 5 bases and at J to 4 bases, leaving 13 bases not matched to a gene. The length of the CDR3 is 18 residues. CDR3 bases: TGTGCCAGCAGCAGGGGGGGGACTAGCGGGTTTAGGCCAGATACGCAGTATTTT. Protein sequence: CASSRGGTSGFRPDTQYF. The full variable domain, in which reference TRBV11-2 and TRBJ2-3 provide the parts outside the CDR3, is EAGVAQSPRYKIIEKRQSVAFWCNPISGHATLYWYQQILGQGPKLLIQFQNNGVVDDSQLPKDRFSAERLKGVDSTLKIQPAKLEDSAVYLCASSRGGTSGFRPDTQYFGPGTRLTVL.